This note documents a single T cell receptor (beta chain) sequence. CDR3 length equals 13 residues. The germline V gene encodes CDR1 GTSNPN and CDR2 SVGIG (reference sequence). Trimming removed 5 bases at V and 2 bases at J, with 10 bases between. Some clones are missing from TCRdb's copy, which holds only in-frame ones; the method was immunoSEQ multiplex PCR. Here the sample spans approximately 240,000 clones, around 80% being singletons. The data were obtained in a study of blood T cell repertoires in COVID-19. V is TRBV30 and J is TRBJ1-3; D is undetermined. The sequence was obtained from a young woman with COVID-19, enrolled during active disease. The sequenced sample was peripheral blood. DNA for the CDR3: TGTGCCTGGGGCCATCAGGCTGGAAACACCATATATTTT. It codes for CAWGHQAGNTIYF.